This T cell receptor (beta chain) was sequenced during a study of T cells after yellow fever vaccination. TCRdb re-called the 5' RACE reads through MiXCR, storing one row per CDR3 protein. The sample lists hundreds of thousands of distinct CDR3 sequences, 12% seen once, with more than 13% in the top ten. The CDR3 spans 15 residues. Looked up from germline, CDR1 is SGHTA and CDR2 is FQGNSA. Trimming stripped 3 bases from V and 8 bases from J, with 17 bases between. The sequenced sample was PBMCs, obtained on the day of the yellow fever booster vaccination. V is TRBV7-2 and J is TRBJ2-1; a weak D match, TRBD2 (6 bases). This clonotype was obtained from a man aged 25 to 40 who received the YFV17D yellow fever vaccine. CDR3 residues: CASSFLRGGADEQFF. The CDR3 DNA reads as TGTGCCAGCAGCTTTCTTCGAGGAGGGGCCGATGAGCAGTTCTTC.